The 8 T cell receptor beta chains reported below all come from one sample, sequenced in a study of cytomegalovirus exposure and HLA in healthy donors. PCR employed 60 Vbeta and 13 Jbeta primers. Clones were read by immunoSEQ multiplex PCR, and TCRdb kept only the in-frame ones, dropping some. The sample shows about 220,000 clones, 75% of them seen only once. Source material: PBMCs. These receptors came from a woman aged 30 to 39 in good health and CMV-seronegative.

Only one count was recorded for this clone. The J gene is TRBJ1-1, the V gene TRBV7-3; D ambiguous. CDR3 length equals 13 residues. V was shortened by 2 bases and J by 1 base, with 5 bases between the two germline ends. Germline V CDR1 and CDR2: SGHTA, FQGTGA. In DNA form, the CDR3 reads TGTGCCAGCAGCTTATACGGGAACACTGAAGCTTTCTTT. It encodes CASSLYGNTEAFF.

The V call is TRBV7-2, the J call TRBJ2-3; possibly TRBD2 for D (6 bases). Trimming stripped 7 bases from V and 6 bases from J, with 23 bases between. The CDR3 loop spans 16 amino acids. Looked up from germline, CDR1 is SGHTA and CDR2 is FQGNSA. The CDR3 region is CASIPPDYGSDDTQYF. CDR3 nucleotide sequence: TGTGCCAGCATCCCCCCGGACTACGGTTCGGACGATACGCAGTATTTT.

The chain joins TRBV6-4 to TRBJ1-2; a possible D gene is TRBD1 (5 bases). CDR1 is MRHNA and CDR2 is SNTAGT in the germline V gene. The CDR3 covers 13 residues. Trimming removed 2 bases from V and 7 bases from J, with 11 bases in between. In DNA, the CDR3 is TGTGCCAGCAGTGACATGGGACTAAGTGGCTACACCTTC. Translation: CASSDMGLSGYTF.

The rearrangement links TRBV6-1 to TRBJ2-2, with 15 bases matching TRBD2. This CDR3 is 15 amino acids long. Per germline, CDR1 MNHNS and CDR2 SASEGT. V lost 5 bases, J lost 6 bases, and 1 base stayed unmatched. CDR3 coding DNA: TGTGCCAGCAGTCGGACTAGCGGGGGGGCCGGGGAGCTGTTTTTT. Protein sequence: CASSRTSGGAGELFF.

This chain joins TRBV6-6 and TRBJ1-1; no reliable D call. The V gene lost 4 bases and the J gene lost 0 bases, with 12 bases spanning the gap. Germline CDR1 and CDR2: MNHNY and SVGAGI (reference sequence). This CDR3 has 15 amino acids. The DNA of the CDR3 is TGTGCCAGCAGTTCTTCTTTCCCGTTGAACACTGAAGCTTTCTTT. The encoded protein is CASSSSFPLNTEAFF.

This chain links TRBV21-1 with TRBJ1-1; the table's D call, TRBD1, was not checked against the DNA. TRBV21-1 is a pseudogene. The CDR3 sequence is 15 residues long. CDR3 DNA: TGTGCCAGCAGCAAAGCGGACAGGGTAAGGACTGAAGCTTTCTTT. Its protein is CASSKADRVRTEAFF.

Here the CDR3 DNA reads TGTGCCAGCAAGGACCCGGGAGTGGAGACCCAGTACTTC. It specifies CASKDPGVETQYF. V is TRBV27 and J is TRBJ2-5; the D gene is possibly TRBD2 (6 bases). Germline values: CDR1 MNHEY, CDR2 SMNVEV (reference sequence). The V gene lost 7 bases and the J gene lost 5 bases, with 14 bases spanning the gap. The CDR3 contains 13 residues.

This sequence joins TRBV4-2 and TRBJ2-3; possibly TRBD1 for D (5 bases). CDR3 length equals 14 residues. The V and J ends lost 6 bases and 3 bases respectively, with 13 bases between them. Germline lookup yields CDR1 LGHNA and CDR2 YNFKEQ. The CDR3 DNA is TGTGCCAGCAGGGCCAGGGTAGGGACAGATACGCAGTATTTT. This translates into CASRARVGTDTQYF.